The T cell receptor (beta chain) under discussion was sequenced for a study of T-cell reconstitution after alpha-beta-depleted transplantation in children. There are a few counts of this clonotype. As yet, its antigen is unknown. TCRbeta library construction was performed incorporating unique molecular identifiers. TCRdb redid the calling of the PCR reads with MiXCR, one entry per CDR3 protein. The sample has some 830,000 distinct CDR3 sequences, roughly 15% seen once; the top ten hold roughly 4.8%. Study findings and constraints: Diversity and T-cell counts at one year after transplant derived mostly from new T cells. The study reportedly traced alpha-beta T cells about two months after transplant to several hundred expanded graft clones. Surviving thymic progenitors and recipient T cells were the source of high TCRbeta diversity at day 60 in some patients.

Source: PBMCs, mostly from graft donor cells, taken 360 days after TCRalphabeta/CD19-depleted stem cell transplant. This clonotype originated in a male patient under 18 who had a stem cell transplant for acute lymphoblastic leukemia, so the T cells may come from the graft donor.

Here the CDR3 DNA reads TGTGCCAGCAGCTTGGGCCGCAGGGTCAATCAGCCCCAGCATTTT. Its protein is CASSLGRRVNQPQHF. V gene TRBV5-6 combines with J gene TRBJ1-5; TRBD1 is a possible D gene (5 bases). Germline V lookup: CDR1 SGHDT, CDR2 YYEEEE. The V end was cut by 0 bases, the J end by 3 bases, with 10 bases between. This CDR3 comprises 15 residues.